This T cell receptor (beta chain) originates from a study of blood T cell repertoires in COVID-19 (dated by TCRdb to 2018 to 2020). About the full investigation: The collaborator samples originated in the United States, Italy and Spain and spanned the acute and convalescent phases of COVID-19. The prospective study material was composed of cDNA or gDNA derived from T cells, B-cell-depleted T cells, or PBMCs. Subjects who had been exposed to COVID-19, were actively infected with it, or had recovered from it provided the deeply sampled blood TCRbeta repertoires that made up the dataset. The repertoires were made available in a free public database intended to serve as a resource for research on the immune response to SARS-CoV-2. The samples were drawn from the first 160 participants of the ongoing ImmuneRACE study and from roughly 1,300 subjects provided by 6 global collaborators. A de-identified subject ID, COVID-19 status, age in years and sex were almost always included in the sample metadata. Where HLA class I and class II types were available, the types were taken from metadata supplied by the sample provider, not from assay-based typing. What the research found in general, with its limitations: Clinical and demographic metadata were provided uncurated, with the amount varying by source and participant.

The collaborating institutions used their own protocols to collect whole blood in K2EDTA tubes. For TCRbeta analysis, collaborators shipped samples in one of three forms: frozen whole blood, isolated PBMCs, or DNA extracted from either of those sample types. Reading the germline V gene gives CDR1 SGHRS and CDR2 YFSETQ. The CDR3 sequence holds 16 residues, the cysteine and phenylalanine included. CDR3 DNA only is kept here, 48 bases in frame from base 1. V and J lose 0 bases and 1 base, and a span of 10 bases separates them. TCRbeta CDR3 regions were amplified from genomic DNA by means of the immunoSEQ Assay, a bias-controlled multiplex PCR. The paper's data handling went like this. Nucleated cell counts per sample were estimated from amplification of reference gene primers within the assay. To quantify the absolute abundance of each unique TCRbeta CDR3 rearrangement, sequence reads were collapsed and filtered. For each sample, productive Simpson clonality was calculated as the square root of Simpson's diversity index across productive rearrangements. Entries here come from immuneACCESS through TCRdb and include only in-frame sequences with V and J called. Some clones fail to appear in such tables; in the studies checked, an unresolved V gene covers under half of the shortfall, and the cause of the remainder is unknown. The D gene and trimming were derived from the DNA, and the V and J assignments and clone size from that table. The sample records about 150,000 clones, 75% to 90% of which are singletons. The top ten clones comprise over 12% of the sample.

This clone was observed a handful of times. Its antigen remains unidentified. No per-base quality is available; no much larger clone lies one base away. The specimen sequenced was peripheral blood. The TCR originated in a woman aged 40 to 55 with acute or convalescent COVID-19. The V gene is TRBV5-1 and the J gene is TRBJ2-2, with no confidently assigned D gene. The DNA reads as follows: TGCGCCAGCAGCTTGGGTATTCAGTTGAACACCGGGGAGCTGTTTTTT. Its translation reads: CASSLGIQLNTGELFF.